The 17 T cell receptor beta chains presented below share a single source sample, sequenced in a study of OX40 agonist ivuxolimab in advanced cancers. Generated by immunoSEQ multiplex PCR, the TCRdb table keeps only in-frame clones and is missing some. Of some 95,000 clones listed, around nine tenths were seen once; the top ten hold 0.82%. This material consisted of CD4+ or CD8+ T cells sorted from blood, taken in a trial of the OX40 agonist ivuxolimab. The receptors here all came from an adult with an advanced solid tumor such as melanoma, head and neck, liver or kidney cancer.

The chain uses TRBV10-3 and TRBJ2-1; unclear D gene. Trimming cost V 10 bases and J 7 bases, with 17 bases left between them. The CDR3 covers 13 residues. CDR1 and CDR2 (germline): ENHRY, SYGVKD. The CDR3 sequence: CATFRVLGNEQFF. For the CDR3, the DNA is TGTGCCACGTTTAGGGTTCTGGGTAATGAGCAGTTCTTC.

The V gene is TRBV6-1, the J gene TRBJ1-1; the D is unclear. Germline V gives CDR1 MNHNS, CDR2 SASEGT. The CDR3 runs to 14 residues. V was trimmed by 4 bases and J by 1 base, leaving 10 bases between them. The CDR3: CASSGWWGNTEAFF. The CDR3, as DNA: TGTGCCAGCAGTGGCTGGTGGGGGAACACTGAAGCTTTCTTT.

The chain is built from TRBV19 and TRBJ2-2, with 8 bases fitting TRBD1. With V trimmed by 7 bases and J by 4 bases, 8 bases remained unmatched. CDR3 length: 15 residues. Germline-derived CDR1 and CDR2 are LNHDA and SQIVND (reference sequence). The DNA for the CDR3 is TGTGCCAGTACCTGGACAGGGAGTCTCACCGGGGAGCTGTTTTTT. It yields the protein CASTWTGSLTGELFF.

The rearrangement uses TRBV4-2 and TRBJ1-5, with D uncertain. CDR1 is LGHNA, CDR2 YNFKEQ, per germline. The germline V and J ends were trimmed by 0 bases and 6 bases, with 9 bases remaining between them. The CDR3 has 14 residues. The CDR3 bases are TGTGCCAGCAGCCAAGATGGTAATTTTCAGCCCCAGCATTTT. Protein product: CASSQDGNFQPQHF.

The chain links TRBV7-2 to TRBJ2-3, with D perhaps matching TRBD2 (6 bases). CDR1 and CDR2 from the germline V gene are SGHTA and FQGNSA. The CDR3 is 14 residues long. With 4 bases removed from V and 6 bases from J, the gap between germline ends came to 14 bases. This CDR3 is CASSSSEMGDTQYF. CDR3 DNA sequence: TGTGCCAGCAGCTCTAGCGAGATGGGGGATACGCAGTATTTT.

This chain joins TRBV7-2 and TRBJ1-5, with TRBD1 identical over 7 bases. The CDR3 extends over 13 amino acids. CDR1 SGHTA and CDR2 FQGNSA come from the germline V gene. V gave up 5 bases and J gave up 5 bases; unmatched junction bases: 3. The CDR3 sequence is CASSPGGDQPQHF. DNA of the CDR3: TGTGCCAGCAGCCCAGGGGGGGATCAGCCCCAGCATTTT.

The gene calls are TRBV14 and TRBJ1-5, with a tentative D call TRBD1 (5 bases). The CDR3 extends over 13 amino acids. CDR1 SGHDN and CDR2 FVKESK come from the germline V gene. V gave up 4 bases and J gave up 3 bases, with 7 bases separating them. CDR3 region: CASSRQHNQPQHF. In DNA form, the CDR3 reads TGTGCCAGCAGCCGACAGCACAATCAGCCCCAGCATTTT.

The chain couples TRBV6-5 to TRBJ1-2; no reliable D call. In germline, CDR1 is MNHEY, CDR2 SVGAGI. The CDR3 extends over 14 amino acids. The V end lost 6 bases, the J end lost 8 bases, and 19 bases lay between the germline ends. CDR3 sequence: CASRPQDRIPGYTF. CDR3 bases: TGTGCCAGCAGACCTCAGGATAGGATACCCGGCTACACCTTC.

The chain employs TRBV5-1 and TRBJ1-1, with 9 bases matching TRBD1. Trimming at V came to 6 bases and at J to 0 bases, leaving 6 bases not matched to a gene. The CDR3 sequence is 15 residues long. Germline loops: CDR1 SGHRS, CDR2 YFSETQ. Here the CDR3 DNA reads TGCGCCAGCACCGTACAGGGGGCCATGAACACTGAAGCTTTCTTT. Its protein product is CASTVQGAMNTEAFF. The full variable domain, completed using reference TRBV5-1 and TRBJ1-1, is KAGVTQTPRYLIKTRGQQVTLSCSPISGHRSVSWYQQTPGQGLQFLFEYFSETQRNKGNFPGRFSGRQFSNSRSEMNVSTLELGDSALYLCASTVQGAMNTEAFFGQGTRLTVV.

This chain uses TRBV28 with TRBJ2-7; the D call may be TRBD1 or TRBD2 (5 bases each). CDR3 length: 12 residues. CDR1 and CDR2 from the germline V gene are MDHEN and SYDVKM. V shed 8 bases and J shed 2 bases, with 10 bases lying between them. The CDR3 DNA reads TGTGCCAGCCGGGACGGCACCTACGAGCAGTACTTC. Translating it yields CASRDGTYEQYF.

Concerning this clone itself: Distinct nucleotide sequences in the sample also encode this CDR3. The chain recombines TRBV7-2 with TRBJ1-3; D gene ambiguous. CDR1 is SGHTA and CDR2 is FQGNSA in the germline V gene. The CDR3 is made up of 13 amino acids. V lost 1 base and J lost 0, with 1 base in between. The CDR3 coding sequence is TGTGCCAGCAGCTTAGGCTCTGGAAACACCATATATTTT. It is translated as CASSLGSGNTIYF.

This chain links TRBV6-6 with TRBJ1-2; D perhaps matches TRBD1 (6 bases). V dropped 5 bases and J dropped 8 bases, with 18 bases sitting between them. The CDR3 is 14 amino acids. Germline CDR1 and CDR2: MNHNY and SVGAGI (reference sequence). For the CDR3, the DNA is TGTGCCAGCAGTCCTCAGGGGCTCGGAGGGGGCTACACCTTC. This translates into CASSPQGLGGGYTF.

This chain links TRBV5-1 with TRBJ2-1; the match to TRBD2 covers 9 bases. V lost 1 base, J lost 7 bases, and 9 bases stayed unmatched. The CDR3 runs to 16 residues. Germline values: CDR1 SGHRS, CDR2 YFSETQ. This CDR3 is CASSLLPSGGRNEQFF. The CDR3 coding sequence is TGCGCCAGCAGCTTGTTGCCCAGCGGGGGGAGGAATGAGCAGTTCTTC.

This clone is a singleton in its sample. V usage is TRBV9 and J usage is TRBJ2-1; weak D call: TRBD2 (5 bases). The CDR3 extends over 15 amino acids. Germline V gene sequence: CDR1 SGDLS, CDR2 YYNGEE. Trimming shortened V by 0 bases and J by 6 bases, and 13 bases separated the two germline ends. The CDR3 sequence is CASSVVGGLPNEQFF. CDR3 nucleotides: TGTGCCAGCAGCGTAGTAGGAGGACTCCCCAATGAGCAGTTCTTC.

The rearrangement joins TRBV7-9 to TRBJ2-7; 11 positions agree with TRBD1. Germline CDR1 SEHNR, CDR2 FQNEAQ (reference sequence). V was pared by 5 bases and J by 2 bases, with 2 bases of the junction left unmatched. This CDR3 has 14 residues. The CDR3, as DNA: TGTGCCAGCAGCCGGGGACAGGGGGCCTACGAGCAGTACGTC. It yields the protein CASSRGQGAYEQYV.

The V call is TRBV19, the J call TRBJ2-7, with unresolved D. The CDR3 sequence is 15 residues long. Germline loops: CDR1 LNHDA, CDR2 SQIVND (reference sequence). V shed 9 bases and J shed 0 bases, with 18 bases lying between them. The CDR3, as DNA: TGTGCCAGCCCAGCCCCGCTAGGACCCTCCTACGAGCAGTACTTC. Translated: CASPAPLGPSYEQYF.

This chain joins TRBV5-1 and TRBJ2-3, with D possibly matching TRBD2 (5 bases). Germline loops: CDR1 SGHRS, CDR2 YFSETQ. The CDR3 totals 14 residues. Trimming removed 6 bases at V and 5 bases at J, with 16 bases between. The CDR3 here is CASKNLRGGDTQYF. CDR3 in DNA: TGCGCCAGCAAGAACCTCAGAGGAGGAGATACGCAGTATTTT.